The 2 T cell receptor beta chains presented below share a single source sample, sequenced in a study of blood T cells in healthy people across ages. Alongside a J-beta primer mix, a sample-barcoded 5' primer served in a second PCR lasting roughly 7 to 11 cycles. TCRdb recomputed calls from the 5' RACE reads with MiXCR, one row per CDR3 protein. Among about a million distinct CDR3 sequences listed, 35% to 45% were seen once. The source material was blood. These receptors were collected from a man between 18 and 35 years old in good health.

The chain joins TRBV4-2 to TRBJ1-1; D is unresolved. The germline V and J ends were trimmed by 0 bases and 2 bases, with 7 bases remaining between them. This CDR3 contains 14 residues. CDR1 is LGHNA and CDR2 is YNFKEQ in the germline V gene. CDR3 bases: TGTGCCAGCAGCCAAGATGACCTAAACACTGAAGCTTTCTTT. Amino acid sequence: CASSQDDLNTEAFF.

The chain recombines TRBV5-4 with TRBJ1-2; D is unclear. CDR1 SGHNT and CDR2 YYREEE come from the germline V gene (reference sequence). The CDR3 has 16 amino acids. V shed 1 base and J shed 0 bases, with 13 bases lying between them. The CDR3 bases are TGTGCCAGCAGCTTGAAGAGGGAACTCACTAACTATGGCTACACCTTC. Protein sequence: CASSLKRELTNYGYTF.